This T cell receptor (beta chain) was sequenced in a study of regulatory T cells in long-lasting Graves disease. The V gene's germline CDR1 is SGHDN and CDR2 FVKESK. With V trimmed by 1 base and J by 4 bases, 5 bases remained unmatched. The length of the CDR3 is 15 residues. Indicated time point: newly diagnosed GD, antithyroid drugs for less than 3 months. From RNA extracted from PBMCs, the TCR library was made. To make TCR beta libraries, researchers used iRepertoire HTBI primers and Arm-PCR of CDR3 regions. In TCRdb, the multiplex PCR reads were re-called with MiXCR into one record per CDR3 protein. Of some 600,000 distinct CDR3 sequences in the sample, 16% were seen once. This clonotype has only a few counts. This sample also appeared in a second study, on T cells in Graves' hyperthyroidism and ophthalmopathy. This second study notes: Graves' hyperthyroidism was deemed stable absent ophthalmopathy progression within 18 months.

The material was peripheral blood mononuclear cells (PBMCs), obtained at new diagnosis, from a patient treated with antithyroid drugs. The chain joins TRBV14 to TRBJ2-5, with 8 bases fitting TRBD2. This receptor was obtained from a man between 18 and 29 years old with Graves disease. CDR3 bases: TGTGCCAGCAGCCAAGTTAGCGGGGTTGGAGAGACCCAGTACTTC. This encodes CASSQVSGVGETQYF.